This passage covers 20 T cell receptor beta chains from one sample sequenced in a study of early T cells in non-severe SARS-CoV-2 infection. In TCRdb, the 5' RACE reads were re-called with MiXCR into one record per CDR3 protein. The data hold around 68,000 distinct CDR3 sequences, with around 12% observed a single time. This specimen consisted of whole blood, obtained at baseline. The source is an adult who was a healthcare worker with PCR-confirmed SARS-CoV-2 infection or an uninfected control (not recorded which).

V is TRBV6-2 or TRBV6-3 and J is TRBJ2-1; TRBD2 matches 13 bases. There are 15 residues in the CDR3. Looked up from germline, CDR1 is MNHEY and CDR2 is SVGEGT. V lost 9 bases and J lost 1; bases outside the gene matches: 3. DNA for the CDR3: TGTGCCAGTAGGACTAGCGGGAGTTCCTACAATGAGCAGTTCTTC. This sequence encodes CASRTSGSSYNEQFF.

This clonotype was detected a few times. The rearrangement joins TRBV7-9 to TRBJ1-5; 8 bases are a match to TRBD1. CDR1 is SEHNR and CDR2 is FQNEAQ in the germline V gene (reference sequence). V was pared by 5 bases and J by 4 bases, with 4 bases of the junction left unmatched. CDR3 length: 14 amino acids. The CDR3 reads CASSDRTGNQPQHF. DNA for the CDR3: TGTGCCAGCAGCGATAGGACAGGGAATCAGCCCCAGCATTTT. The whole variable domain, filled in from reference TRBV7-9 and TRBJ1-5, reads DTGVSQNPRHKITKRGQNVTFRCDPISEHNRLYWYRQTLGQGPEFLTYFQNEAQLEKSRLLSDRFSAERPKGSFSTLEIQRTEQGDSAMYLCASSDRTGNQPQHFGDGTRLSIL.

The chain carries TRBV12-3 or TRBV12-4 and TRBJ2-5; 7 nucleotides align to TRBD1. The V segment lost 5 bases and the J segment 4 bases; nucleotides outside the gene matches: 7. CDR3 length equals 14 residues. CDR3 sequence: CASSHTGTAETQYF. DNA for the CDR3: TGTGCCAGCAGTCATACCGGGACAGCAGAGACCCAGTACTTC.

This clonotype has at least ten counts. The J gene is TRBJ2-2, the V gene TRBV6-4, with unresolved D. Germline CDR1 is MRHNA and CDR2 is SNTAGT. The CDR3 covers 13 residues. Trimming pared 4 bases from V and 1 base from J, leaving 4 bases between. CDR3 in amino acids: CASSAGNTGELFF. For the CDR3, the DNA is TGTGCCAGCAGTGCCGGGAACACCGGGGAGCTGTTTTTT.

This chain joins TRBV12-5 and TRBJ1-6, with TRBD1 identical over 9 bases. The CDR3 loop spans 17 amino acids. The V gene end was trimmed by 4 bases and the J gene end by 8 bases; junction bases not matched to a gene: 12. Per the germline V gene, CDR1 is LGHNT and CDR2 is FRNRAP. Here the CDR3 DNA reads TGTGCTAGTGGTTCGAGCTCCGGGACAGGGCGCGATTCACCCCTCCACTTT. This gives the protein CASGSSSGTGRDSPLHF.

This clonotype appeared many times. This chain connects TRBV28 to TRBJ1-3; D is unresolved. The CDR3 spans 13 residues. V lost 5 bases and J lost 4, with 9 bases in between. Per the germline V gene, CDR1 is MDHEN and CDR2 is SYDVKM. The CDR3: CASSPISGNTIYF. The CDR3 nucleotides read TGTGCCAGCAGTCCGATATCCGGAAACACCATATATTTT. Supplemented by reference TRBV28 and TRBJ1-3, the full variable domain reads DVKVTQSSRYLVKRTGEKVFLECVQDMDHENMFWYRQDPGLGLRLIYFSYDVKMKEKGDIPEGYSVSREKKERFSLILESASTNQTSMYLCASSPISGNTIYFGEGSWLTVV.

This clonotype has more than one count but fewer than ten. This chain links TRBV12-3 or TRBV12-4 with TRBJ1-4; 7 bases fit TRBD1. The CDR3 is 13 amino acids. The V segment lost 6 bases and the J segment 7 bases; nucleotides outside the gene matches: 5. CDR3 loop: CASSPHRGEKLFF. The CDR3 coding sequence is TGTGCCAGCAGCCCTCACAGGGGTGAAAAACTGTTTTTT.

This clonotype appeared many times. The chain uses TRBV30 and TRBJ2-7, with 8 nucleotides matching TRBD1. V shed 0 bases, J shed 2 bases, and the junction held 12 bases outside the gene matches. CDR1 and CDR2 from the germline V gene are GTSNPN and SVGIG (reference sequence). The CDR3 consists of 17 residues. CDR3 sequence (DNA): TGTGCCTGGAGTGTTGACAGGGGTGGTTTAAGGACCTACGAGCAGTACTTC. Translating it yields CAWSVDRGGLRTYEQYF.

The chain recombines TRBV12-5 with TRBJ2-7; D gene ambiguous. V was shortened by 7 bases and J by 4 bases, with 14 bases between the two germline ends. The CDR3 is 13 amino acids. Per germline, CDR1 LGHNT and CDR2 FRNRAP. The CDR3 bases are TGTGCTAGTGCCTCCAAGGGAAGTTACGAGCAGTACTTC. It encodes CASASKGSYEQYF.

This clonotype has only a few counts. The genes are TRBV20-1 and TRBJ1-5; D is undetermined. V shed 1 base and J shed 4 bases, with 11 bases lying between them. Looked up from germline, CDR1 is DFQATT and CDR2 is SNEGSKA (reference sequence). This CDR3 spans 14 amino acids. The DNA for the CDR3 is TGCAGTGCTAGAGGGGGAGACGGAAATCAGCCCCAGCATTTT. Translating gives CSARGGDGNQPQHF.

This clonotype showed up many times. The CDR3 loop reads CASSEAEGASNSPLHF. In nucleotides, the CDR3 is TGTGCCAGCAGTGAAGCCGAGGGGGCTTCGAATTCACCCCTCCACTTT. V usage is TRBV6-1 and J usage is TRBJ1-6; TRBD1 agrees at 7 bases. Trimming at V came to 0 bases and at J to 7 bases, leaving 6 bases not matched to a gene. The CDR3 spans 16 residues. In germline, CDR1 is MNHNS, CDR2 SASEGT.

This chain uses TRBV6-6 with TRBJ2-3; D perhaps matches TRBD1 (5 bases). CDR3 length: 16 residues. Trimming removed 0 bases from V and 2 bases from J, with 12 bases in between. Germline CDR1 is MNHNY and CDR2 is SVGAGI (reference sequence). This chain's CDR3 is CASSYSATDNTDTQYF. The DNA for the CDR3 is TGTGCCAGCAGTTACTCTGCGACAGACAACACAGATACGCAGTATTTT.

V gene TRBV5-4 combines with J gene TRBJ2-7; possibly TRBD2 for D (7 bases). The CDR3 covers 15 residues. Looked up from germline, CDR1 is SGHNT and CDR2 is YYREEE (reference sequence). V lost 4 bases and J 1 base, leaving 15 bases between the germline ends. CDR3 sequence (DNA): TGTGCCAGCAGCCCCTTGGGGGGGGCATCCTACGAGCAGTACTTC. This sequence encodes CASSPLGGASYEQYF.

A few counts support this clonotype. The rearrangement joins TRBV5-1 to TRBJ2-3, with D hard to call. Trimming shortened V by 0 bases and J by 2 bases, and 13 bases separated the two germline ends. The CDR3 consists of 16 residues. Per germline, CDR1 SGHRS and CDR2 YFSETQ. The CDR3 DNA is TGCGCCAGCAGCTTGGATTCGCCAAGGCCCACAGATACGCAGTATTTT. Protein: CASSLDSPRPTDTQYF.

This clonotype was detected ten times or more. The V call is TRBV24-1, the J call TRBJ2-3; 7 bases are a match to TRBD1. J lost 3 bases, V lost 4 bases, and 6 bases had no gene match. Germline assignment: CDR1 KGHDR and CDR2 SFDVKD. The CDR3 length is 15 residues. The DNA for the CDR3 is TGTGCCACCAGTGACTCCGGGACAGTGACAGATACGCAGTATTTT. Protein sequence: CATSDSGTVTDTQYF.

Only a few counts were recorded for this clonotype. V usage is TRBV6-5 and J usage is TRBJ2-7, with a tentative D call TRBD2 (5 bases). Looked up from germline, CDR1 is MNHEY and CDR2 is SVGAGI. V shed 6 bases and J shed 3 bases, with 12 bases lying between them. The CDR3 contains 13 residues. The CDR3 DNA reads as TGTGCCAGCAGACCCGGACGGGACTACGAGCAGTACTTC. This sequence encodes CASRPGRDYEQYF.

The CDR3 coding sequence is TGTGCCACCAGCAGAGTGAACAGGGCTCCCGGGGAGCTGTTTTTT. Its translation is CATSRVNRAPGELFF. V and J are TRBV15 and TRBJ2-2, with D perhaps TRBD1 (6 bases). The CDR3 extends over 15 amino acids. Germline V gene sequence: CDR1 LNHNV, CDR2 YYDKDF (reference sequence). Trimming took 1 base from V and 6 from J, leaving 12 bases between them.

This clonotype was detected only a few times. The chain uses TRBV6-2 or TRBV6-3 and TRBJ2-1; TRBD2 matches 9 bases. Germline CDR1 is MNHEY and CDR2 is SVGEGT. With 5 bases clipped from V and 5 bases from J, the junction kept 7 bases outside the gene matches. The CDR3 is made up of 15 amino acids. In DNA form, the CDR3 reads TGTGCCAGCAGTCCAGGACTAGCGCAGGACAATGAGCAGTTCTTC. Encoded protein: CASSPGLAQDNEQFF.

This clonotype showed up just a few times. This sequence joins TRBV7-9 and TRBJ2-3; 12 positions match TRBD2. The CDR3 has 16 residues. Per germline, CDR1 SEHNR and CDR2 FQNEAQ (reference sequence). The V segment lost 6 bases and the J segment 4 bases; nucleotides outside the gene matches: 8. This CDR3 reads CASSFGLAGNPDTQYF. In DNA form, the CDR3 reads TGTGCCAGCAGTTTTGGACTAGCGGGGAACCCAGATACGCAGTATTTT.

The J gene is TRBJ2-1, the V gene TRBV10-1; D may be TRBD2 (5 bases). The germline gives CDR1 WNHNN, CDR2 SYGVQD (reference sequence). Trimming took 8 bases from V and 1 from J, leaving 21 bases between them. This CDR3 comprises 17 residues. The CDR3 DNA reads TGCGCCAGCGCCCCCCTGGGCGGGCCCCTTTCCTACAATGAGCAGTTCTTC. Its translation is CASAPLGGPLSYNEQFF.